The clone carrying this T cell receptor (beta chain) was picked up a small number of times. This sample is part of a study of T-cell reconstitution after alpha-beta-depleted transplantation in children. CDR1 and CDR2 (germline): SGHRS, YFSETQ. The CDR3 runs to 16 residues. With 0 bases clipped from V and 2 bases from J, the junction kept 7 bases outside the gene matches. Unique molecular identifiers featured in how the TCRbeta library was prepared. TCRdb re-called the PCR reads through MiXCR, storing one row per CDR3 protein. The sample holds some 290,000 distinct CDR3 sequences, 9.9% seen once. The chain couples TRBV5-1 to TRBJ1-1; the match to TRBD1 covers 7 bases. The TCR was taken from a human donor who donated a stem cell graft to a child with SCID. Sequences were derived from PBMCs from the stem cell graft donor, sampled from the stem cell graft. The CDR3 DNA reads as TGCGCCAGCAGCTTGGACAGGGGAATGGGTAACACTGAAGCTTTCTTT. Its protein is CASSLDRGMGNTEAFF.